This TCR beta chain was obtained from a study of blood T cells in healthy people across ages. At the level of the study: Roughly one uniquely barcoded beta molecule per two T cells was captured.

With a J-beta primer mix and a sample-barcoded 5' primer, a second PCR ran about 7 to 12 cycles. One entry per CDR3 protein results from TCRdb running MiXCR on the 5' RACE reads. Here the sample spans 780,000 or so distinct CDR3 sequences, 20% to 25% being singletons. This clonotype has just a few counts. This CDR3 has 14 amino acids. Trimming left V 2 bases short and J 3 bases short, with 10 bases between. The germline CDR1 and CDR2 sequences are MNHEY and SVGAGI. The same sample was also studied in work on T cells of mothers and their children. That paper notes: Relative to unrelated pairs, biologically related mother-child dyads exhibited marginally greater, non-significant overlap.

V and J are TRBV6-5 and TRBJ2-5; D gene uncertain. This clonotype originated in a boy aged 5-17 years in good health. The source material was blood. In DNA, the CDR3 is TGTGCCAGCAGTTACAACAGTCCAGAAGAGACCCAGTACTTC. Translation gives CASSYNSPEETQYF.